This TCR beta chain was identified in a study of molecular identifiers for immune sequencing clone quantification. V was trimmed by 4 bases and J by 4 bases, leaving 22 bases between them. This CDR3 has 17 residues. The germline gives CDR1 MGHRA, CDR2 YSYEKL. This clonotype rates as medium-sized. Sorting captured naive CD8 T cells as CD8+CD4-CCR7+CD45RA+. Libraries of bulk TCR were made by previously described methods (with listed TCR primers). TCRdb recomputed calls from the PCR reads with MiXCR, one row per CDR3 protein. The sample lists roughly 12,000 distinct CDR3 sequences; 15% to 20% were seen once.

The sample taken for sequencing was naive CD8+ T cells from blood, with Jurkat cell RNA spiked in. Subset defined: FACS-sorted CD8+CD4-CCR7+CD45RA+ naive T cells. The genes are TRBV4-1 and TRBJ2-5; a possible D gene is TRBD2 (5 bases). The sequence was collected from a human donor in good health. Some libraries in this study had Jurkat cell RNA spiked in. The CDR3 DNA is TGCGCCAGCAGCCCAAAAGCCAGCGGCGGGCCGGGAGAGACCCAGTACTTC. Translation gives CASSPKASGGPGETQYF.